Listed below are T cell receptor beta chains from one sample, sequenced in a study of blood T cell repertoires in COVID-19. TCRdb's copy holds only in-frame clones and misses some; the assay was immunoSEQ multiplex PCR. The sample lists 45,000 to 70,000 clones, around 76% occurring once. The material sequenced was peripheral blood. The receptors shown here come from a woman aged 55-69 years with acute or convalescent COVID-19. Each CDR3 is given with its conserved first and last residue. The order of the fields is CDR3 length, clone size, V gene, D gene, J gene, CDR3 protein, CDR3 DNA. A D gene is named only where the DNA matches it firmly. For some rows the clone size is stated as once, few or many, or as a class when expanded; others skip it.

16,-,TRBV28,-,TRBJ2-7,CASSSRGGTHSYEQYF,TGTGCCAGCAGCTCCCGCGGGGGCACTCACTCCTACGAGCAGTACTTC
15,-,TRBV7-8,TRBD1,TRBJ2-7,CASSLAGTGSHEQYF,TGTGCCAGCAGCTTAGCCGGGACAGGGTCCCACGAGCAGTACTTC
15,-,TRBV5-1,TRBD1,TRBJ2-7,CASSFRPGGAYEQYF,TGCGCCAGCAGCTTTAGACCAGGGGGTGCCTACGAGCAGTACTTC
15,-,TRBV2,TRBD1,TRBJ2-1,CASRPTGGAYNEQFF,TGTGCCAGCCGCCCTACAGGGGGCGCCTACAATGAGCAGTTCTTC
13,-,TRBV6-6,-,TRBJ1-1,CASGATQNTEAFF,TGTGCCAGCGGGGCAACCCAGAACACTGAAGCTTTCTTT
14,-,TRBV19,TRBD1,TRBJ2-1,CASQTGTGVNEQFF,TGTGCCAGCCAGACCGGGACAGGAGTAAATGAGCAGTTCTTC
17,-,TRBV3-1/TRBV3-2,TRBD1,TRBJ2-4,CASSERSPGTGGNIQYF,TGTGCCAGCAGCGAAAGGAGCCCCGGGACAGGGGGAAACATTCAGTACTTC
12,-,TRBV5-6,TRBD1,TRBJ2-7,CASSVDRDEQYF,TGTGCCAGCAGCGTGGACAGGGACGAGCAGTACTTC
14,-,TRBV2,TRBD2,TRBJ2-5,CASGAGGPEETQYF,TGTGCCAGCGGAGCGGGGGGGCCAGAAGAGACCCAGTACTTC
13,few,TRBV3-1/TRBV3-2,-,TRBJ2-5,CASSQQGMETQYF,TGTGCCAGCAGCCAACAGGGTATGGAGACCCAGTACTTC
15,-,TRBV4-3,-,TRBJ1-1,CASSQDRGYNTEAFF,TGCGCCAGCAGCCAAGACAGGGGTTATAATACTGAAGCTTTCTTT
18,-,TRBV4-2,TRBD1,TRBJ1-1,CASSQDEGQGALDTEAFF,TGTGCCAGCAGCCAAGATGAAGGACAGGGGGCTTTGGACACTGAAGCTTTCTTT
12,-,TRBV10-3,-,TRBJ1-4,CAISDPPEKLFF,TGTGCCATCAGTGATCCTCCCGAAAAACTGTTTTTT
15,-,TRBV20-1,-,TRBJ2-2,CSASGGTYGTGELFF,TGCAGTGCTAGTGGGGGGACTTATGGCACCGGGGAGCTGTTTTTT
14,few,TRBV19,-,TRBJ1-1,CASSIDPGVPEAFF,TGTGCCAGTAGTATAGATCCAGGGGTTCCTGAAGCTTTCTTT
15,many,TRBV4-3,-,TRBJ1-2,CASSQEEGRINGYTF,TGCGCCAGCAGCCAAGAGGAGGGCCGAATTAATGGCTACACCTTC
14,-,TRBV6-5,TRBD1,TRBJ1-3,CASRRQGVGNTIYF,TGTGCCAGCAGGAGACAGGGGGTCGGAAACACCATATATTTT
12,-,TRBV5-6,TRBD1,TRBJ1-1,CASSLGDRDAFF,TGTGCCAGCAGCTTGGGGGACAGGGATGCTTTCTTT
13,-,TRBV11-2,TRBD1,TRBJ1-5,CASSKDRGQPQHF,TGTGCCAGCAGCAAGGACAGGGGGCAGCCCCAGCATTTT
15,-,TRBV6-1,TRBD2,TRBJ2-7,CASSDTSGGSYEQYF,TGTGCCAGCAGTGATACTAGCGGGGGTAGTTACGAGCAGTACTTC
15,-,TRBV21-1,-,TRBJ1-6,CASSKAVGRGAPLHF,-
17,-,TRBV7-2,TRBD2,TRBJ2-3,CASSLVGSGGGTDTQYF,TGTGCCAGCAGCTTAGTGGGGAGCGGGGGAGGGACAGATACGCAGTATTTT
14,-,TRBV7-2,TRBD1,TRBJ1-2,CASSLGQGLYGYTF,TGTGCCAGCAGCTTGGGACAGGGGCTATATGGCTACACCTTC
13,-,TRBV10-3,TRBD2,TRBJ2-7,CAISASGPYEQYF,TGTGCCATCAGTGCTAGCGGCCCTTACGAGCAGTACTTC
13,-,TRBV6-5,-,TRBJ2-7,CASSIDQTYEQYF,TGTGCCAGCAGTATAGACCAGACTTACGAGCAGTACTTC
15,-,TRBV7-9,-,TRBJ2-7,CASSRLATNSYEQYF,TGTGCCAGCAGCAGGCTAGCGACGAACTCCTACGAGCAGTACTTC